These 4 T cell receptor beta chains were sequenced from one sample in a study of glioma-infiltrating T cells after dendritic cell vaccination. The time point is: after dendritic cell vaccination, including at tumor progression/relapse. Assay used: immunoSEQ multiplex PCR; TCRdb lists only in-frame clones, some missing. Among 70,000 to 100,000 clones listed, around 83% were seen once. The input for sequencing was blood, taken after dendritic cell vaccination. All receptors derive from a human donor with glioblastoma.

The genes are TRBV29-1 and TRBJ2-1; D ambiguous. The V and J ends lost 6 bases and 3 bases respectively, with 6 bases between them. This CDR3 contains 11 residues. CDR1 is SQVTM, CDR2 ANQGSEA, per germline. The CDR3 loop reads CSVFVYNEQFF. The CDR3 DNA reads as TGCAGCGTCTTCGTCTACAATGAGCAGTTCTTC.

The CDR3 bases are TGTGCCAGCAGCCAAGACGTGGGACAGGGGGCAGATACGCAGTATTTT. It codes for CASSQDVGQGADTQYF. V and J are TRBV4-2 and TRBJ2-3, with 11 positions matching TRBD1. Germline lookup yields CDR1 LGHNA and CDR2 YNFKEQ. The CDR3 extends over 16 amino acids. After removal of 0 bases from V and 4 bases from J, the junction contained 3 bases not matched to a gene.

The chain has TRBV29-1 and TRBJ1-2, with 9 bases aligning to TRBD1. This CDR3 is 13 amino acids long. V lost 5 bases, J lost 6 bases, and 7 bases stayed unmatched. Looked up from germline, CDR1 is SQVTM and CDR2 is ANQGSEA. The CDR3 DNA follows: TGCAGCGTTCGGACAGGGGCGAGGGATGGCTACACCTTC. Amino acid sequence: CSVRTGARDGYTF.

The rearrangement joins TRBV5-6 to TRBJ1-1; D perhaps matches TRBD1 (6 bases). Trimming left V 2 bases short and J 2 bases short, with 16 bases between. Germline V lookup: CDR1 SGHDT, CDR2 YYEEEE. The CDR3 length is 16 residues. The DNA of the CDR3 is TGTGCCAGCAGCTTACGCACAGGGCGTCCCAACACTGAAGCTTTCTTT. Translated: CASSLRTGRPNTEAFF.